What follows are 21 T cell receptor beta chains derived from one specimen sequenced in a study of technical replicates of blood from several donors. Only in-frame clones appear in the TCRdb table, and some are missing; sequencing was by immunoSEQ multiplex PCR. Altogether around 100,000 clones are present, 85% to 95% being singletons, with the ten largest covering around 0.3%. The material sequenced was T cells isolated from PBMCs. The receptors stem from a human donor in good health.

The chain employs TRBV28 and TRBJ1-2; D unclear. Trimming took off 3 bases at V and 1 base at J, with 15 bases between the two ends. The CDR3 is 16 amino acids. Germline values: CDR1 MDHEN, CDR2 SYDVKM. The chain's CDR3 is CASSFRDKALNYGYTF. As DNA, the CDR3 is TGTGCCAGCAGTTTCCGAGACAAGGCCCTTAACTATGGCTACACCTTC.

This rearrangement joins TRBV19 to TRBJ2-1; 10 positions agree with TRBD2. CDR1 and CDR2 (germline): LNHDA, SQIVND (reference sequence). V shed 9 bases, J shed 7 bases, and the junction held 9 bases outside the gene matches. CDR3 length: 14 residues. The CDR3 loop reads CASNLAGAGNEQFF. The CDR3 DNA sequence: TGTGCCAGCAATCTAGCGGGAGCTGGAAATGAGCAGTTCTTC.

This clone was recorded once. The chain recombines TRBV19 with TRBJ1-1, with 9 bases that match TRBD1. CDR1 LNHDA and CDR2 SQIVND come from the germline V gene (reference sequence). The CDR3 covers 14 residues. Unmatched junction bases numbered 2, after V lost 4 bases and J lost 2 bases. The CDR3 DNA follows: TGTGCCAGTAGTAAGGGACAGGGAAACACTGAAGCTTTCTTT. Translated: CASSKGQGNTEAFF.

V and J are TRBV4-3 and TRBJ1-4, with no clear D. The CDR3 runs 15 residues. Germline CDR1 and CDR2: LGHNA and YSLEER. The V end was cut by 3 bases, the J end by 3 bases, with 11 bases between. In nucleotides, the CDR3 is TGCGCCAGCAGCCAGGGCCCTTTAGCTAATGAAAAACTGTTTTTT. This gives the protein CASSQGPLANEKLFF.

This clone came up once. The chain employs TRBV21-1 and TRBJ2-4; the table's D call of TRBD1 was not tested on the DNA. TRBV21-1 is a listed pseudogene. This CDR3 comprises 18 residues. CDR3: CASSKARGPELAKNIQYF. The CDR3 DNA follows: TGTGCCAGCAGCAAGGCCAGGGGTCCGGAACTAGCCAAAAACATTCAGTACTTC.

The chain uses TRBV7-9 and TRBJ1-1, with D unclear. Germline V gene lookup returns CDR1 SEHNR and CDR2 FQNEAQ (reference sequence). With 5 bases removed from V and 1 base from J, the gap between germline ends came to 2 bases. CDR3 length: 11 amino acids. CDR3 in DNA: TGTGCCAGCAGCCAGAACACTGAAGCTTTCTTT. It translates to CASSQNTEAFF.

The chain joins TRBV6-5 to TRBJ1-5; D uncertain. The CDR3 has 13 amino acids. Trimming stripped 6 bases from V and 4 bases from J, with 10 bases between. Germline lookup yields CDR1 MNHEY and CDR2 SVGAGI. CDR3 coding DNA: TGTGCCAGCAGGGTCGAGCGTAATCAGCCCCAGCATTTT. Amino acid sequence: CASRVERNQPQHF.

This clone appeared a single time. The chain is built from TRBV7-9 and TRBJ1-1; 7 bases line up with TRBD1. Germline CDR1 SEHNR, CDR2 FQNEAQ (reference sequence). Trimming removed 5 bases from V and 1 base from J; junction bases left unmatched: 4. The CDR3 runs to 14 residues. The DNA of the CDR3 is TGTGCCAGCAGCCCGGGACAGTCGAACACTGAAGCTTTCTTT. The encoded protein is CASSPGQSNTEAFF.

The chain carries TRBV19 and TRBJ1-2; 7 bases match TRBD1. Trimming at V came to 8 bases and at J to 4 bases, leaving 16 bases not matched to a gene. CDR3 length: 16 residues. Germline loops: CDR1 LNHDA, CDR2 SQIVND (reference sequence). The CDR3 coding sequence is TGTGCCAGTGTAGCCGGGACAGCCCTTGAAATCTATGGCTACACCTTC. Residues: CASVAGTALEIYGYTF.

The chain uses TRBV12-1 and TRBJ2-3; the D call in the table, TRBD1, was not verified against the DNA. TRBV12-1 is a pseudogene segment. The CDR3 contains 15 residues. CDR3 sequence reads: CASSLDSHRTDTQYF. The CDR3 nucleotides read TGTGCCAGCAGCTTAGACAGTCACCGCACAGATACGCAGTATTTT.

This sequence joins TRBV28 and TRBJ2-3; TRBD1 matches at 8 bases. Germline trimming cut 5 bases from V and 3 bases from J; bases unmatched to any gene: 7. Germline-derived CDR1 and CDR2 are MDHEN and SYDVKM. The CDR3 extends over 15 amino acids. Here the CDR3 DNA reads TGTGCCAGCAGTCCCAGGGGGCGCATTACAGATACGCAGTATTTT. Protein product: CASSPRGRITDTQYF.

V usage is TRBV29-1 and J usage is TRBJ1-5, with a possible D match to TRBD1 (5 bases). The V and J ends lost 7 bases and 6 bases respectively, with 16 bases between them. The CDR3 extends over 13 amino acids. The germline gives CDR1 SQVTM, CDR2 ANQGSEA. The CDR3 reads CSAERGEGQPQHF. The CDR3 DNA sequence: TGCAGCGCAGAACGGGGGGAAGGTCAGCCCCAGCATTTT.

The chain uses TRBV7-9 and TRBJ2-5; D unclear. This CDR3 is 14 amino acids long. CDR1 SEHNR and CDR2 FQNEAQ come from the germline V gene (reference sequence). Trimming took 3 bases from V and 2 from J, leaving 10 bases between them. CDR3 DNA sequence: TGTGCCAGCAGCTTGGTATCACAGCAAGAGACCCAGTACTTC. Protein: CASSLVSQQETQYF.

CDR3 protein: CSVPSAGELFF. The CDR3, as DNA: TGCAGCGTCCCCTCCGCCGGGGAGCTGTTTTTT. V is TRBV29-1 and J is TRBJ2-2; D not certain. CDR3 length: 11 amino acids. Trimming shortened V by 6 bases and J by 6 bases, and 8 bases separated the two germline ends. CDR1 and CDR2 from the germline V gene are SQVTM and ANQGSEA.

This clone is judged medium-sized. CDR3 in amino acids: CASLEGLGLDTEAFF. As DNA, the CDR3 is TGCGCCAGCCTGGAGGGTCTGGGGCTTGACACTGAAGCTTTCTTT. This chain joins TRBV5-1 and TRBJ1-1, with TRBD1 as a possible D gene (5 bases). There are 15 residues in the CDR3. Germline CDR1 reads SGHRS; CDR2 reads YFSETQ. Trimming took 7 bases from V and 3 from J, leaving 19 bases between them.

The chain carries TRBV6-1 and TRBJ1-5, with D hard to call. V gave up 1 base and J gave up 0 bases, with 4 bases separating them. The CDR3 is 14 residues long. Germline CDR1 and CDR2: MNHNS and SASEGT. The CDR3 DNA follows: TGTGCCAGCAGTGAAGGCAGTAGCAATCAGCCCCAGCATTTT. Its protein is CASSEGSSNQPQHF.

The chain uses TRBV5-5 and TRBJ2-7; D not certain. CDR3 length: 15 residues. Trimming took off 2 bases at V and 3 bases at J, with 15 bases between the two ends. Germline V gene lookup returns CDR1 SGHKS and CDR2 YYEKEE (reference sequence). The CDR3 region is CASSLVVGADYEQYF. DNA of the CDR3: TGTGCCAGCAGCTTAGTGGTTGGCGCGGACTACGAGCAGTACTTC.

The chain links TRBV27 to TRBJ1-4; D is perhaps TRBD1 (5 bases). Germline lookup yields CDR1 MNHEY and CDR2 SMNVEV (reference sequence). V was clipped by 6 bases and J by 0 bases, with 26 bases between them. The CDR3 loop spans 20 amino acids. The CDR3 DNA reads as TGTGCCAGCAGCCCCCTCGGATTACAAAGACAGATTGCAACTAATGAAAAACTGTTTTTT. As protein: CASSPLGLQRQIATNEKLFF. Variable domain in full (rest from reference TRBV27 and TRBJ1-4): EAQVTQNPRYLITVTGKKLTVTCSQNMNHEYMSWYRQDPGLGLRQIYYSMNVEVTDKGDVPEGYKVSRKEKRNFPLILESPSPNQTSLYFCASSPLGLQRQIATNEKLFFGSGTQLSVL.

The rearrangement links TRBV7-3 to TRBJ2-1; 9 bases are shared with TRBD2. With V trimmed by 5 bases and J by 2 bases, 4 bases remained unmatched. The CDR3 runs to 15 residues. Germline lookup yields CDR1 SGHTA and CDR2 FQGTGA. The CDR3 is CASSPTSGPYNEQFF. The CDR3 region has the DNA TGTGCCAGCAGCCCTACTAGCGGGCCCTACAATGAGCAGTTCTTC.

The chain carries TRBV18 and TRBJ1-2; 9 nucleotides line up with TRBD1. The CDR3 extends over 14 amino acids. Germline assignment: CDR1 KGHSH and CDR2 LQKENI. With 6 bases clipped from V and 6 bases from J, the junction kept 8 bases outside the gene matches. The CDR3: CASSTTGGHDGYTF. The CDR3 region has the DNA TGTGCCAGCTCTACAACAGGGGGCCATGATGGCTACACCTTC.

This chain joins TRBV2 and TRBJ2-1; 8 bases are a match to TRBD1. V lost 4 bases, J lost 4 bases, and 9 bases stayed unmatched. Germline lookup yields CDR1 SNHLY and CDR2 FYNNEI. There are 16 residues in the CDR3. CDR3 region: CASSGHDGQGYNEQFF. The CDR3 DNA reads TGTGCCAGCAGTGGACACGATGGACAGGGTTACAATGAGCAGTTCTTC.